The entry below gives a single T cell receptor beta chain sequence along with its context. Antigen unknown. The source of the sample is a study of cytomegalovirus exposure and HLA in healthy donors. In germline, CDR1 is SEHNR, CDR2 FQNEAQ (reference sequence). This CDR3 comprises 17 residues. V shed 6 bases and J 3 bases; nucleotides not matched to a gene: 7. Study conclusions and caveats: The study recorded more than 150 TCR beta chains that were cytomegalovirus-associated.

Use of 60 Vbeta and 13 Jbeta primers characterized the PCR. The method was immunoSEQ multiplex PCR; TCRdb's version includes in-frame clones alone and lacks a portion of them. In the table there are about 130,000 clones, roughly 84% of which are singletons. The chain joins TRBV7-9 to TRBJ2-3, with 15 bases fitting TRBD2. Sequenced sample: PBMCs. The receptor was isolated from a woman younger than 30 in good health and CMV-seropositive. CDR3 DNA: TGTGCCAGCAGTCGCGGCGGGACTAGCGGGGGGACAGATACGCAGTATTTT. Amino acids: CASSRGGTSGGTDTQYF.